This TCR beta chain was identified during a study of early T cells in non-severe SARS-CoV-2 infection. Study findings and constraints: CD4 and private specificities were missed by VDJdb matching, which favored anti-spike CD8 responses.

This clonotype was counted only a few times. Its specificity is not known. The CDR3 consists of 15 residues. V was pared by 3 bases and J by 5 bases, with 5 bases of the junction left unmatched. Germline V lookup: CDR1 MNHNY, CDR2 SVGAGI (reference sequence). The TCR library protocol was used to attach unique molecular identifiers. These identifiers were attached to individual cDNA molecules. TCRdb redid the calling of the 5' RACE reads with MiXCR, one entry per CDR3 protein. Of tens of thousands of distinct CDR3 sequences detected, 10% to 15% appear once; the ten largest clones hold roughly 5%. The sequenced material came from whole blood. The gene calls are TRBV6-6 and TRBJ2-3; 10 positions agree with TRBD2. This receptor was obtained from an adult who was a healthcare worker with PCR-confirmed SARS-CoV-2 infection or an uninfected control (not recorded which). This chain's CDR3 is CASSYSGGQGDTQYF. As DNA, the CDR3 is TGTGCCAGCAGTTATAGCGGGGGGCAGGGAGATACGCAGTATTTT.